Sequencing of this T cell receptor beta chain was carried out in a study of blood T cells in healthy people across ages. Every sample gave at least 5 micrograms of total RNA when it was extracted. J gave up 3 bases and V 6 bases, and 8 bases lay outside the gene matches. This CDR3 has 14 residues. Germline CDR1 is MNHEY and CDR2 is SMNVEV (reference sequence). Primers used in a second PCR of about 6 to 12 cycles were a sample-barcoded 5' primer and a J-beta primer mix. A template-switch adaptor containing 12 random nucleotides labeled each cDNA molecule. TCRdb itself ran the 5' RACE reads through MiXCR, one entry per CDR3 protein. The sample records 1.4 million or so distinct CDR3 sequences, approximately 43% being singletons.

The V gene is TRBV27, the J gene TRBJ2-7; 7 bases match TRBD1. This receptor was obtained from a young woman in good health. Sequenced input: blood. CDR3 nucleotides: TGTGCCAGCAGCCTGACAGGGATGGACTACGAGCAGTACTTC. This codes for CASSLTGMDYEQYF.